This T cell receptor (beta chain) was recorded in a study of CD8 T cells in ankylosing spondylitis. Study-wide points: The disease-linked clones had a CD8+ phenotype and low blood frequencies. What seemed typical of ankylosing spondylitis blood was a TCR beta motif built from about 8 highly homologous variants.

V shed 5 bases and J shed 7 bases, with 11 bases lying between them. Germline values: CDR1 LNHDA, CDR2 SQIVND (reference sequence). The CDR3 loop spans 12 amino acids. Quantitative 5'-RACE with molecular barcodes was used to make the TCR beta libraries. TCRdb passed the 5' RACE reads through MiXCR, listing each CDR3 protein once. The table has more than 110,000 distinct CDR3 sequences, roughly 8% seen once; the top ten hold 7.3%. This clonotype came up a few times. Its antigen is as yet unknown. The clonotype originates from a male donor with ankylosing spondylitis. Sequenced: synovial fluid, either unsorted or a sorted T cell fraction (not recorded which). The chain has TRBV19 and TRBJ2-5; D not certain. In DNA form, the CDR3 reads TGTGCCAGTAGTTCTAGTCTCGGGACCCAGTACTTC. Its protein product is CASSSSLGTQYF.